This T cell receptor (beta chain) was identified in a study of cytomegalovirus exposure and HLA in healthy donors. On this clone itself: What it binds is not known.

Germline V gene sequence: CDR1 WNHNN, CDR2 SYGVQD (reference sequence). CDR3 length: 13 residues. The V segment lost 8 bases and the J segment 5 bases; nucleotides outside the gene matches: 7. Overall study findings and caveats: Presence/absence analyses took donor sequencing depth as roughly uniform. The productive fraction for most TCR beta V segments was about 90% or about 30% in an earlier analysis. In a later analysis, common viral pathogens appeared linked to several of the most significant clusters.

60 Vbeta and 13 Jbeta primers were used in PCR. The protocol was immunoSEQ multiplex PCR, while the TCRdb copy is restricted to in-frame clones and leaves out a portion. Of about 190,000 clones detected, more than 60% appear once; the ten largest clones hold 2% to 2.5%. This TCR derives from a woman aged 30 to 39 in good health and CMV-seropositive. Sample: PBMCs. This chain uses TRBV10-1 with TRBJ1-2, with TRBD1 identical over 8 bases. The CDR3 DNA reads TGCGCCAGCCGCCCGGACAGGGCTTATGGCTACACCTTC. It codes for CASRPDRAYGYTF.